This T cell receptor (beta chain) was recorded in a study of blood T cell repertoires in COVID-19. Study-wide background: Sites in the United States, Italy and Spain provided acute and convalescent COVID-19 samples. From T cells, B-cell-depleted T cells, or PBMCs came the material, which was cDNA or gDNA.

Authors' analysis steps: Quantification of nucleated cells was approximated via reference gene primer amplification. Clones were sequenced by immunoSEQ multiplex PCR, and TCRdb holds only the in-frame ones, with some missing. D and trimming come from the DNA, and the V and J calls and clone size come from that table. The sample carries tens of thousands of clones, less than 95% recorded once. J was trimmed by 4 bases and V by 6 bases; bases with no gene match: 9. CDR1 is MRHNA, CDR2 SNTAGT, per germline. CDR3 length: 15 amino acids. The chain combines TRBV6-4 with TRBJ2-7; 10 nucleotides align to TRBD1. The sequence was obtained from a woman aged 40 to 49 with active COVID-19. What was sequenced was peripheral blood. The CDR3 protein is CASRDRGTTLYEQYF. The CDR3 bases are TGTGCCAGCAGGGACAGGGGGACAACCCTTTACGAGCAGTACTTC.